The 26 T cell receptor beta chains reported below all come from one sample, sequenced in a study of post-analysis software for immune sequencing data. General study results and limits: TRBV5-6, TRBV5-1 and TRBV20-1 belonged to a set of roughly five TRBV segments that were more frequent in patients than controls.

The TCR beta cDNA libraries contained unique molecular identifiers. TCRdb used MiXCR to reprocess the PCR reads, holding one entry per CDR3 protein. The sample has roughly 730,000 distinct CDR3 sequences, roughly 30% seen once; the top ten hold approximately 0.55%. Their cognate antigens are unknown. Sequenced material: blood. The receptors come from a girl aged 5 to 17 with multiple sclerosis.

This chain connects TRBV5-1 to TRBJ1-2; D perhaps matches TRBD1 (6 bases). The CDR3 length is 14 residues. Trimming took off 3 bases at V and 6 bases at J, with 15 bases between the two ends. Germline CDR1 reads SGHRS; CDR2 reads YFSETQ. The DNA for the CDR3 is TGCGCCAGCAGCTGGATGGGGGGCGGAGATGGCTACACCTTC. It translates to CASSWMGGGDGYTF.

This clonotype has more than one count but fewer than ten. The chain has TRBV29-1 and TRBJ2-7; TRBD1 aligns across 8 bases. This CDR3 spans 12 amino acids. CDR1 and CDR2 (germline): SQVTM, ANQGSEA. The V gene end was trimmed by 7 bases and the J gene end by 5 bases; junction bases not matched to a gene: 7. The CDR3 protein is CSGTNRGDEQYF. CDR3 sequence (DNA): TGCAGCGGAACAAACAGGGGGGACGAGCAGTACTTC.

This chain connects TRBV28 to TRBJ2-7; tentative D call: TRBD1 (5 bases). Trimming shortened V by 4 bases and J by 4 bases, and 23 bases separated the two germline ends. The CDR3 loop spans 17 amino acids. The germline gives CDR1 MDHEN, CDR2 SYDVKM. The CDR3 sequence is CASSSHQQGTGEYEQYF. The CDR3 DNA reads TGTGCCAGCAGTTCCCATCAACAAGGAACAGGTGAATACGAGCAGTACTTC. The whole variable domain, remainder taken from reference TRBV28 and TRBJ2-7, is DVKVTQSSRYLVKRTGEKVFLECVQDMDHENMFWYRQDPGLGLRLIYFSYDVKMKEKGDIPEGYSVSREKKERFSLILESASTNQTSMYLCASSSHQQGTGEYEQYFGPGTRLTVT.

The chain uses TRBV6-5 and TRBJ1-6; weak D call: TRBD1 (6 bases). The CDR3 runs 13 residues. V lost 3 bases and J lost 7, with 7 bases in between. The germline CDR1 and CDR2 sequences are MNHEY and SVGAGI. CDR3 DNA sequence: TGTGCCAGCAGTTATGACAGGAATTCACCCCTCCACTTT. Encoded protein: CASSYDRNSPLHF.

The chain links TRBV10-3 to TRBJ1-5, with D perhaps matching TRBD1 (6 bases). The ends were cut back, 6 bases at V and 5 bases at J, with 11 bases in the middle. This CDR3 comprises 13 residues. Germline V gene data show CDR1 as ENHRY and CDR2 as SYGVKD. CDR3 region: CAISGGWDQPQHF. CDR3 nucleotides: TGTGCCATCAGCGGGGGCTGGGATCAGCCCCAGCATTTT.

This chain connects TRBV5-1 to TRBJ1-5; D gene uncertain. V was trimmed by 4 bases and J by 2 bases, leaving 10 bases between them. From germline, CDR1 is SGHRS and CDR2 YFSETQ. The CDR3 totals 14 residues. CDR3 nucleotides: TGCGCCAGCAGCCATGGGGAACGCAATCAGCCCCAGCATTTT. Amino acid sequence: CASSHGERNQPQHF.

The V gene is TRBV7-8, the J gene TRBJ1-5; D uncertain. The CDR3 has 14 amino acids. Germline CDR1 is SGHVS and CDR2 is FQNEAQ. The germline V and J ends were trimmed by 5 bases and 6 bases, with 14 bases remaining between them. The DNA of the CDR3 is TGTGCCAGCAGCCCCAGACTAGAAGGTCAGCCCCAGCATTTT. This sequence encodes CASSPRLEGQPQHF.

This clonotype has more than one count but fewer than ten. Germline is not matched at one junction end, which may reflect a read error. The V gene is TRBV12-3 or TRBV12-4, the J gene TRBJ2-1, with 8 bases aligning to TRBD2. CDR3 length: 16 residues. CDR3 in amino acids: CASSSPGGVAYNERFF. CDR3 sequence (DNA): TGTGCCAGCAGTTCCCCCGGGGGGGTAGCCTACAATGAGCGGTTCTTC.

In this sample, this clonotype turned up many times. This chain connects TRBV10-3 to TRBJ2-7; the D call may be TRBD1 or TRBD2 (6 bases each). V was cut by 0 bases and J by 2 bases, with 14 bases left in between. The CDR3 length is 16 residues. Germline V gene data show CDR1 as ENHRY and CDR2 as SYGVKD. CDR3 bases: TGTGCCATCAGTGAGTCTAGGGGGACTGGAACCTACGAGCAGTACTTC. This codes for CAISESRGTGTYEQYF.

The genes are TRBV3-1 and TRBJ2-3; the match to TRBD2 covers 11 bases. Trimming removed 2 bases from V and 4 bases from J; junction bases left unmatched: 5. Germline V gene lookup returns CDR1 LGHDT and CDR2 YNNKEL (reference sequence). The CDR3 spans 16 residues. The CDR3 sequence is CASSQHTSGRPDTQYF. CDR3 nucleotides: TGTGCCAGCAGCCAACATACTAGCGGGAGACCAGATACGCAGTATTTT.

This clonotype was found a few times. This chain joins TRBV5-1 and TRBJ2-2; TRBD1 aligns across 11 bases. This CDR3 region has 19 residues. CDR1 and CDR2 (germline): SGHRS, YFSETQ. V was pared by 4 bases and J by 1 base, with 12 bases of the junction left unmatched. In DNA, the CDR3 is TGCGCCAGCAGCCGCCCGGACAGGGGGCAATTAGGGAACACCGGGGAGCTGTTTTTT. Amino acids: CASSRPDRGQLGNTGELFF.

V gene TRBV20-1 combines with J gene TRBJ2-1, with 7 bases aligning to TRBD1. CDR1 and CDR2 (germline): DFQATT, SNEGSKA (reference sequence). The J segment lost 1 base and the V segment lost 4 bases, leaving 7 bases of the junction unmatched. This CDR3 has 15 amino acids. The CDR3 reads CSANRQGGSYNEQFF. CDR3 DNA: TGCAGTGCTAACCGACAGGGTGGTTCCTACAATGAGCAGTTCTTC.

This clonotype was picked up a small number of times. This chain uses TRBV2 with TRBJ2-5; 7 bases align to TRBD1. After removal of 6 bases from V and 10 bases from J, the junction contained 8 bases not matched to a gene. This CDR3 is 12 amino acids long. Germline loops: CDR1 SNHLY, CDR2 FYNNEI. The CDR3 DNA follows: TGTGCCAGCAGGTACAGGGGCTCCGGCCAGTACTTC. Its translation is CASRYRGSGQYF. Full variable domain (missing parts from reference TRBV2 and TRBJ2-5): EPEVTQTPSHQVTQMGQEVILRCVPISNHLYFYWYRQILGQKVEFLVSFYNNEISEKSEIFDDQFSVERPDGSNFTLKIRSTKLEDSAMYFCASRYRGSGQYFGPGTRLLVL.

To note about this clonotype: This may come from a read error, since a much larger clone is one base off. The J gene is TRBJ2-1, the V gene TRBV5-1; a possible D gene is TRBD1 (6 bases). The CDR3 is 15 amino acids. Germline values: CDR1 SGHRS, CDR2 YFSETQ. V was cut by 0 bases and J by 10 bases, with 17 bases left in between. DNA for the CDR3: TGCGCCAGCAGCTTGGCACAGGCAGGGGATGGCGAGCAGTTCTTC. The encoded protein is CASSLAQAGDGEQFF.

The CDR3 loop is CASSPRGLAGAITGEQYF. The CDR3 bases are TGTGCCAGCAGCCCGAGAGGACTAGCGGGAGCGATTACGGGCGAGCAGTACTTC. The chain recombines TRBV11-2 with TRBJ2-5; TRBD2 matches 13 bases. The end of the DNA aligns better with TRBJ2-7, so the J call may be wrong. Germline-derived CDR1 and CDR2 are SGHAT and FQNNGV. The CDR3 runs 18 residues.

The genes are TRBV21-1 and TRBJ1-5; the table's D call of TRBD1 was not tested on the DNA. TRBV21-1 is classified as a pseudogene. The CDR3 is made up of 19 amino acids. Here the CDR3 reads CASSHGGAPHDGGNQPQHF. As DNA, the CDR3 is TGTGCCAGCAGTCACGGGGGGGCCCCTCATGATGGGGGCAATCAGCCCCAGCATTTT.

The gene calls are TRBV29-1 and TRBJ2-2, with D perhaps matching TRBD2 (5 bases). The V gene's germline CDR1 is SQVTM and CDR2 ANQGSEA. CDR3 length: 14 residues. Trimming stripped 7 bases from V and 0 bases from J, with 12 bases between. DNA for the CDR3: TGCAGCGCTGGAGGTGGCACGAACACCGGGGAGCTGTTTTTT. Residues: CSAGGGTNTGELFF.

This chain joins TRBV11-2 and TRBJ2-3, with a weak D call TRBD2 (5 bases). Germline CDR1 SGHAT, CDR2 FQNNGV. V was pared by 4 bases and J by 1 base, with 15 bases between. There are 16 residues in the CDR3. In DNA form, the CDR3 reads TGTGCCAGCAGCTACGCCAGCGGTTTCGGCACAGATACGCAGTATTTT. This gives the protein CASSYASGFGTDTQYF. Full variable domain (remainder filled in from reference TRBV11-2 and TRBJ2-3): EAGVAQSPRYKIIEKRQSVAFWCNPISGHATLYWYQQILGQGPKLLIQFQNNGVVDDSQLPKDRFSAERLKGVDSTLKIQPAKLEDSAVYLCASSYASGFGTDTQYFGPGTRLTVL.

The sample holds many counts of this clonotype. V usage is TRBV4-1 and J usage is TRBJ2-1; 7 bases align to TRBD2. The CDR3 is 17 amino acids. The V segment lost 0 bases and the J segment 4 bases; nucleotides outside the gene matches: 9. CDR1 and CDR2 (germline): MGHRA, YSYEKL. The CDR3 here is CASSQESARGGYNEQFF. CDR3 coding DNA: TGCGCCAGCAGCCAAGAGTCGGCGCGCGGGGGATACAATGAGCAGTTCTTC.

This chain joins TRBV11-2 and TRBJ1-2; TRBD1 might be the D (5 bases). The V end lost 4 bases, the J end lost 1 base, and 13 bases lay between the germline ends. CDR3 length: 15 amino acids. Germline CDR1 and CDR2: SGHAT and FQNNGV. CDR3 in DNA: TGTGCCAGCAGCTGGGGCGCGGAACTTAACTATGGCTACACCTTC. Protein product: CASSWGAELNYGYTF.

The V call is TRBV28, the J call TRBJ1-1; TRBD1 matches at 7 bases. V dropped 6 bases and J dropped 6; count of bases not matched to a gene: 13. The CDR3 contains 15 residues. Germline lookup yields CDR1 MDHEN and CDR2 SYDVKM. CDR3 DNA: TGTGCCAGCAGAGGGGGACAGCCAGCCCCTCCTGAAGCTTTCTTT. Encoded protein: CASRGGQPAPPEAFF.

This clonotype was recorded a few times. The chain joins TRBV12-3 or TRBV12-4 to TRBJ2-4; possibly TRBD1 for D (6 bases). The end of the DNA is better explained by TRBJ2-7, so the J call may be wrong. This CDR3 region has 11 residues. The CDR3: CASSKGGEQYF. CDR3 in DNA: TGTGCCAGCAGTAAAGGGGGCGAGCAGTACTTC.

V and J are TRBV4-3 and TRBJ2-5; TRBD1 agrees at 9 bases. The ends lost 0 bases at V and 0 bases at J; junction bases unmatched: 11. This CDR3 comprises 19 residues. Germline V gene data show CDR1 as LGHNA and CDR2 as YSLEER. The CDR3 reads CASSQDWDTGQGDQETQYF. The CDR3, as DNA: TGCGCCAGCAGCCAAGATTGGGACACGGGACAGGGTGACCAAGAGACCCAGTACTTC.

The chain has TRBV29-1 and TRBJ2-3; D is unresolved. The CDR3 consists of 14 residues. V lost 3 bases to trimming and J lost 4 bases, with 14 bases between them. Germline loops: CDR1 SQVTM, CDR2 ANQGSEA. CDR3 bases: TGCAGCGTTGATACAAGTCTTTCAGCAGATACGCAGTATTTT. As protein: CSVDTSLSADTQYF.

As to this clonotype: One end of the junction does not line up with germline, which may come from a read error. The CDR3 coding sequence is TGTGCCACCACCACCCCGACGGGGAATGAACAGTTCTTC. Translated, it gives CATTTPTGNEQFF. The V call is TRBV24-1, the J call TRBJ2-1, with D maybe TRBD2 (5 bases). Germline V gene lookup returns CDR1 KGHDR and CDR2 SFDVKD. The CDR3 has 13 residues.

This chain joins TRBV6-1 and TRBJ1-2; 10 bases match TRBD1. This CDR3 is 17 amino acids long. Germline loops: CDR1 MNHNS, CDR2 SASEGT. V dropped 8 bases and J dropped 4; count of bases not matched to a gene: 16. This CDR3 is CASRSYGTGAKIYGYTF. The DNA for the CDR3 is TGTGCCAGCCGAAGTTACGGGACAGGGGCGAAAATCTATGGCTACACCTTC.